Listed below are T cell receptor beta chains from one sample, sequenced in a study of blood T cell repertoires in COVID-19. Assay used: immunoSEQ multiplex PCR; TCRdb lists only in-frame clones, some missing. This table has roughly 70,000 clones, roughly nine tenths appearing once. The sequencing input was peripheral blood. These receptors all come from a woman aged 45-65 years with active COVID-19. Each CDR3 is given with its conserved first and last residue. A D gene is named only where the DNA matches it firmly. Size is omitted from some rows. Given values are once, few, many or a class for expanded clones.

j_gene	d_gene	v_gene	abundance	CDR3nt	CDR3aa
TRBJ2-3	TRBD2	TRBV7-6	.	TGTGCCAGCAGCTACTCCGGGACTAGCGGAGCACCTCACGCAGATACGCAGTATTTT	CASSYSGTSGAPHADTQYF
TRBJ2-7	TRBD2	TRBV3-1/TRBV3-2	.	TGTGCCAGCGGCCGGGGGACTAGCGGGAGCGGGTACGAGCAGTACTTC	CASGRGTSGSGYEQYF
TRBJ2-7	TRBD2	TRBV6-5	.	TGTGCCAGCAGAGCCGGACTAGCGGAGCTCTACGTACAGTACTTC	CASRAGLAELYVQYF
TRBJ2-2	.	TRBV5-1	.	TGCGCCAGCAGCTTGGTCGGGAAGGACACCGGGGAGCTGTTTTTT	CASSLVGKDTGELFF
TRBJ1-2	.	TRBV30	.	TGTGCCTGGAGGAGAGGGGGCTACACCTTC	CAWRRGGYTF
TRBJ2-3	TRBD2	TRBV5-1	.	TGCGCCAGCAGCTTGTCTGCCCTAGCGGTTAGCACAGATACGCAGTATTTT	CASSLSALAVSTDTQYF
TRBJ1-5	.	TRBV19	.	TGTGCCAGTATTTCCCCGGGGGTATCACTGAATCAGCCCCAGCATTTT	CASISPGVSLNQPQHF
TRBJ2-7	.	TRBV27	.	TGTGCCAGCAGTTTTTCTGGAGGGGCCATGGTTAAGGGGACCTACGAGCAGTACTTC	CASSFSGGAMVKGTYEQYF
TRBJ2-7	TRBD2	TRBV23-1	few	TGCGCCAGCAGTCAAAGGTCTAGCGGGGGTAACGAGCAGTACTTC	CASSQRSSGGNEQYF
TRBJ1-2	.	TRBV27	.	TGTGCCAGCAGTTTGCTCAGGGGAATAGATGGCTACACCTTC	CASSLLRGIDGYTF
TRBJ1-1	.	TRBV19	few	TGTGCCAGTAGTATAATCGCCCCGCAGGGCACGAACACTGAAGCTTTCTTT	CASSIIAPQGTNTEAFF
TRBJ1-5	.	TRBV2	.	TGTGCCAGCACCTACGACAGAGTTAGCAATCAGCCCCAGCATTTT	CASTYDRVSNQPQHF
TRBJ2-1	TRBD2	TRBV30	.	TGTGCCCTTTTGGGACTAGCGGGAGGAGAGCAGTTCTTC	CALLGLAGGEQFF
TRBJ2-7	.	TRBV29-1	.	TGCAGCGTTGAGAAAGCCAGGGCGAGCTCCTACGAGCAGTACTTC	CSVEKARASSYEQYF
TRBJ1-6	.	TRBV25-1	.	TGTGCCAGTAATGGAGGAACCGGGGATTCACCCCTCCACTTT	CASNGGTGDSPLHF
TRBJ1-1	.	TRBV27	.	TGTGCCAGCCAGAGTCAGGGGTTTATGAACACTGAAGCTTTCTTT	CASQSQGFMNTEAFF
TRBJ2-2	.	TRBV4-1	.	TGCGCCAGCAGCCAAAGGACTTCCCTTTTGAACACCGGGGAGCTGTTTTTT	CASSQRTSLLNTGELFF
TRBJ2-3	.	TRBV5-1	.	TGCGCCAGCAGCGGGGGGTCAGGGACGGATACGCAGTATTTT	CASSGGSGTDTQYF
TRBJ2-1	.	TRBV15	.	TGTGCCACCAGCACCTACAGGGAAGGCAATGAGCAGTTCTTC	CATSTYREGNEQFF